The rows below give T cell receptor beta chains drawn from one sample of a study of OX40 agonist ivuxolimab in advanced cancers. Here immunoSEQ multiplex PCR was the method, and the copy in TCRdb shows in-frame clones only, minus some. The sample carries about 82,000 clones, roughly 90% recorded once. Sequenced material: CD4+ or CD8+ T cells sorted from blood, taken in a trial of the OX40 agonist ivuxolimab. The receptors come from an adult with an advanced solid tumor such as melanoma, head and neck, liver or kidney cancer. Each CDR3 is given with its conserved first and last residue. A D gene is named only where the DNA matches it firmly. Expanded clones are given a class, and other clones once, few, many or no size at all.

>TRBJ2-3|-|-|TRBV29-1
CSARLGQTVSSDTQYF
TGCAGCGCCCGGCTGGGACAAACCGTATCTTCAGATACGCAGTATTTT
>TRBJ2-5|-|-|TRBV6-5
CASSYSGEETQYF
TGTGCCAGCAGTTATTCGGGAGAAGAGACCCAGTACTTC
>TRBJ2-2|few|-|TRBV6-6
CASSFRGVANTGELFF
TGTGCCAGCAGTTTCCGGGGAGTAGCGAACACCGGGGAGCTGTTTTTT
>TRBJ2-2|-|-|TRBV7-2
CASSLSNKGELFF
TGTGCCAGCAGCTTAAGTAATAAGGGGGAGCTGTTTTTT
>TRBJ2-3|-|-|TRBV19
CASSIDKGGTTTDTQYF
TGTGCCAGTAGTATAGATAAGGGCGGGACGACCACAGATACGCAGTATTTT
>TRBJ2-7|-|-|TRBV13
CASSLMIPEQYF
TGTGCCAGCAGCTTAATGATCCCCGAGCAGTACTTC
>TRBJ1-4|once|-|TRBV27
CASSPTGPNEKLFF
TGTGCCAGCAGTCCCACGGGACCAAATGAAAAACTGTTTTTT
>TRBJ2-2|once|-|TRBV7-9
CASSLRPKTYNTGELFF
TGTGCCAGCAGCTTACGACCAAAAACTTACAACACCGGGGAGCTGTTTTTT
>TRBJ2-7|-|-|TRBV4-3
CASSQERGGVQGSYEQYF
TGCGCCAGCAGCCAAGAAAGAGGTGGTGTACAGGGTTCCTACGAGCAGTACTTC
>TRBJ2-5|-|TRBD1|TRBV4-2
CASSQGLSGQGSGETQYF
TGTGCCAGCAGCCAAGGTCTGTCAGGACAGGGGTCTGGAGAGACCCAGTACTTC
>TRBJ2-2|-|-|TRBV5-4
CASRTDTGELFF
TGTGCCAGCAGGACAGACACCGGGGAGCTGTTTTTT